This T cell receptor beta chain was observed in a study of control samples from healthy donors and cancer patients. This CDR3 is built from 16 residues. Losses at the gene ends were 4 bases for V and 4 bases for J; bases not matched to a gene: 6. Germline CDR1 MNHNS, CDR2 SASEGT. Assay used: immunoSEQ multiplex PCR; TCRdb lists only in-frame clones, some missing. This sample carries around 120,000 clones, about 87% of them seen once, and the ten largest clones take around 3%. Sequenced material: blood. The genes are TRBV6-1 and TRBJ2-2, with 10 nucleotides matching TRBD1. This receptor was identified in a man in his 60s in good health. The DNA of the CDR3 is TGTGCCAGCAGTGCCCCGGGACAGGGGCTCACCGGGGAGCTGTTTTTT. This translates into CASSAPGQGLTGELFF.